A single sample is the source of the 5 T cell receptor beta chains below, sequenced in a study of OX40 agonist ivuxolimab in advanced cancers. Sequencing used immunoSEQ multiplex PCR; TCRdb keeps in-frame clones, though not all of them. The sample lists about 76,000 clones; 80% to 90% were seen once. Sequences were derived from CD4+ or CD8+ T cells sorted from blood, sampled in a trial of the OX40 agonist ivuxolimab. The receptors originated from an adult with an advanced solid tumor such as melanoma, head and neck, liver or kidney cancer.

The genes are TRBV6-6 and TRBJ2-7; 12 bases are shared with TRBD1. Trimming removed 4 bases from V and 5 bases from J; junction bases left unmatched: 3. Germline V gene lookup returns CDR1 MNHNY and CDR2 SVGAGI (reference sequence). The CDR3 sequence is 14 residues long. CDR3: CASSSGQGAHEQYF. The CDR3 nucleotides are TGTGCCAGCAGTTCGGGACAGGGGGCCCACGAGCAGTACTTC.

This clone has more than one count but fewer than ten. The V gene is TRBV10-3, the J gene TRBJ2-7; tentative D call: TRBD1 (6 bases). Germline CDR1 and CDR2: ENHRY and SYGVKD. The CDR3 runs 13 residues. Trimming left V 6 bases short and J 1 base short, with 10 bases between. The CDR3 DNA reads TGTGCCATCAGGGCGGACAGATCCTACGAGCAGTACTTC. It encodes CAIRADRSYEQYF.

This chain links TRBV19 with TRBJ1-5, with TRBD1 identical over 10 bases. Germline trimming cut 10 bases from V and 7 bases from J; bases unmatched to any gene: 4. Germline CDR1 is LNHDA and CDR2 is SQIVND (reference sequence). The CDR3 contains 12 residues. The CDR3 region is CATGDRGQPQHF. Here the CDR3 DNA reads TGTGCCACCGGGGACAGGGGACAGCCCCAGCATTTT.

V is TRBV6-1 and J is TRBJ1-3; no definite D call. The CDR3 is made up of 16 amino acids. Trimming took 2 bases from V and 4 from J, leaving 15 bases between them. Germline V gene sequence: CDR1 MNHNS, CDR2 SASEGT. CDR3 protein: CASSETPGGSGNTIYF. As DNA, the CDR3 is TGTGCCAGCAGTGAAACCCCAGGCGGTTCAGGAAACACCATATATTTT.

The CDR3 sequence: CASRGLFGTDTQYF. The CDR3 nucleotides are TGTGCCAGCAGAGGACTTTTTGGTACAGATACGCAGTATTTT. The V and J genes are TRBV4-2 and TRBJ2-3, with D maybe TRBD2 (5 bases). Deletions cut 6 bases from V and 3 bases from J, with 13 bases between. The length of the CDR3 is 14 residues. CDR1 is LGHNA and CDR2 is YNFKEQ in the germline V gene.